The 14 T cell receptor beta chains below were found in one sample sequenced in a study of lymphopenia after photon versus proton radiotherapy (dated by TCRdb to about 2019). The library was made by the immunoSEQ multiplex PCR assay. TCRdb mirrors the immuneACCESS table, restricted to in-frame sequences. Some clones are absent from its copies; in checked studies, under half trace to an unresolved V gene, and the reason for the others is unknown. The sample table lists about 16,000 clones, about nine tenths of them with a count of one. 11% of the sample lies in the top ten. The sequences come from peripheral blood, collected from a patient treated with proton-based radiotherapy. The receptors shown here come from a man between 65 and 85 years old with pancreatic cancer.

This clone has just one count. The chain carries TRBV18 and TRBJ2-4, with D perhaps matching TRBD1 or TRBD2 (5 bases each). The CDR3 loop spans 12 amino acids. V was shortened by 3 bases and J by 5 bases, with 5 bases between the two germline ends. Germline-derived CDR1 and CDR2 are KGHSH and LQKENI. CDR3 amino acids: CASSPGENIQYF. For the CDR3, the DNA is TGTGCCAGCTCACCGGGGGAAAACATTCAGTACTTC. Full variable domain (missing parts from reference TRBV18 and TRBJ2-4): NAGVMQNPRHLVRRRGQEARLRCSPMKGHSHVYWYRQLPEEGLKFMVYLQKENIIDESGMPKERFSAEFPKEGPSILRIQQVVRGDSAAYFCASSPGENIQYFGAGTRLSVL.

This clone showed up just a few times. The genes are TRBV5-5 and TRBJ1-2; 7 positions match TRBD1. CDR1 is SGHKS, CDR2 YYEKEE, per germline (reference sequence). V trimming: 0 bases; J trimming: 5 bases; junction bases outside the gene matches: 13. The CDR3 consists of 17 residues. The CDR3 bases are TGTGCCAGCAGCTTGGATAACATGAAGACAGGGAGTTATGGCTACACCTTC. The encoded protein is CASSLDNMKTGSYGYTF.

In nucleotides, the CDR3 is TGTGCCAGCAGTGTTACAGCGGGGTACACAGATACGCAGTATTTT. This gives the protein CASSVTAGYTDTQYF. The chain recombines TRBV6-1 with TRBJ2-3; TRBD2 aligns across 7 bases. The germline gives CDR1 MNHNS, CDR2 SASEGT. This CDR3 has 15 amino acids. The ends lost 4 bases at V and 2 bases at J; junction bases unmatched: 6.

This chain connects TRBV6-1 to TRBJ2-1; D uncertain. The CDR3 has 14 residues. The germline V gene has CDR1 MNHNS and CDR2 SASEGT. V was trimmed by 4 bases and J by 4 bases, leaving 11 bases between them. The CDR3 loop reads CASSGDGAYNEQFF. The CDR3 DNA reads TGTGCCAGCAGTGGGGATGGAGCTTACAATGAGCAGTTCTTC.

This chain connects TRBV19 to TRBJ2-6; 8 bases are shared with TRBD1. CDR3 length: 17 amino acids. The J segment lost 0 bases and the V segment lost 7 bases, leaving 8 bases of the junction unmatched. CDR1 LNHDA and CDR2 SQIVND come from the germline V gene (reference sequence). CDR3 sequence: CASTPQGVYSGANVLTF. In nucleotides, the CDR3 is TGTGCCAGTACGCCACAGGGGGTGTACTCTGGGGCCAACGTCCTGACTTTC.

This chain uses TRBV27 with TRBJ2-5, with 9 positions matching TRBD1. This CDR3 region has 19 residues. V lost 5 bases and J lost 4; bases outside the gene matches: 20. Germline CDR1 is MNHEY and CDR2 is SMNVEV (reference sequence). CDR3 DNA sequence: TGTGCCAGCAGTCCAACCATATTCACGACAGGGGGTAGGGGAGAGACCCAGTACTTC. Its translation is CASSPTIFTTGGRGETQYF.

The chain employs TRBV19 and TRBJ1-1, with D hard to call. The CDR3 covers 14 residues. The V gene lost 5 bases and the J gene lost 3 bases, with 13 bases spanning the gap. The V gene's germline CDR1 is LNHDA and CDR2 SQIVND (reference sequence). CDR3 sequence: CASSAAVDDTEAFF. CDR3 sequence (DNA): TGTGCCAGTAGTGCAGCAGTCGACGACACTGAAGCTTTCTTT.

CDR3 sequence reads: CATSRVTSGGRDTQYF. CDR3 DNA: TGTGCCACCAGCAGAGTGACTAGCGGGGGACGAGATACGCAGTATTTT. The chain joins TRBV15 to TRBJ2-3; 12 nucleotides line up with TRBD2. The germline V gene has CDR1 LNHNV and CDR2 YYDKDF (reference sequence). Trimming removed 1 base from V and 5 bases from J; junction bases left unmatched: 4. This CDR3 is 16 amino acids long. Drawing the rest from reference TRBV15 and TRBJ2-3, the complete variable domain is DAMVIQNPRYQVTQFGKPVTLSCSQTLNHNVMYWYQQKSSQAPKLLFHYYDKDFNNEADTPDNFQSRRPNTSFCFLDIRSPGLGDTAMYLCATSRVTSGGRDTQYFGPGTRLTVL.

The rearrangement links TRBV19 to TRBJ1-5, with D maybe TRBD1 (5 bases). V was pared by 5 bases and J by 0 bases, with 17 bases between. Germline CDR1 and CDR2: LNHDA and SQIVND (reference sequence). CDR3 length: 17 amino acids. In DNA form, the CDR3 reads TGTGCCAGTAGTCTGACTGCGGAGGGGAATAGCAATCAGCCCCAGCATTTT. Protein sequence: CASSLTAEGNSNQPQHF.

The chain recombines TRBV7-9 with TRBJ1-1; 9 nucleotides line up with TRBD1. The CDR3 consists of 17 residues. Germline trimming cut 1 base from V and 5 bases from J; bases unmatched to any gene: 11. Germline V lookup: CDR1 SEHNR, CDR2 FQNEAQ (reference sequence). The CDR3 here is CASSLEPGQGTSTEAFF. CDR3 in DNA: TGTGCCAGCAGCTTAGAACCGGGACAGGGAACGAGTACTGAAGCTTTCTTT.

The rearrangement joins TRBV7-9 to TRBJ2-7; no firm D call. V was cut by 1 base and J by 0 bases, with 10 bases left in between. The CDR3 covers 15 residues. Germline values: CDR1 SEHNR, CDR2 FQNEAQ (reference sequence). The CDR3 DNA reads TGTGCCAGCAGCTTAGGTCCACAGAGCTCCTACGAGCAGTACTTC. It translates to CASSLGPQSSYEQYF.

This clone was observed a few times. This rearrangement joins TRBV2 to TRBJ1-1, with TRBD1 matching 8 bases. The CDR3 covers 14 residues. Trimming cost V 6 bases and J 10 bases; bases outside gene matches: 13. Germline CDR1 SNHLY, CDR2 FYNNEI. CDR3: CASRGVRGLMIAFF. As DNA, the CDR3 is TGTGCCAGCAGAGGTGTCAGGGGGCTGATGATAGCTTTCTTT.

This CDR3 is CASSPRTGGIVQYF. The CDR3 region has the DNA TGTGCCAGCTCACCGAGGACAGGGGGCATTGTGCAGTATTTT. The V gene is TRBV18, the J gene TRBJ2-3; 11 bases agree with TRBD1. The CDR3 consists of 14 residues. CDR1 and CDR2 from the germline V gene are KGHSH and LQKENI. V dropped 3 bases and J dropped 11; count of bases not matched to a gene: 7. The full variable domain, completed using reference TRBV18 and TRBJ2-3, is NAGVMQNPRHLVRRRGQEARLRCSPMKGHSHVYWYRQLPEEGLKFMVYLQKENIIDESGMPKERFSAEFPKEGPSILRIQQVVRGDSAAYFCASSPRTGGIVQYFGPGTRLTVL.

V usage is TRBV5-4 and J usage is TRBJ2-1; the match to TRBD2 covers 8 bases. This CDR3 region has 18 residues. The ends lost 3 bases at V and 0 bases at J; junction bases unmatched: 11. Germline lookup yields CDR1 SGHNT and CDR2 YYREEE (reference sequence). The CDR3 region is CASSSFISGGPSYNEQFF. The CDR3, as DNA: TGTGCCAGCAGCTCGTTTATCAGCGGGGGCCCCTCCTACAATGAGCAGTTCTTC.